Sequencing of this TCR beta chain was carried out in a study of cytomegalovirus exposure and HLA in healthy donors. Germline V gene lookup returns CDR1 SNHLY and CDR2 FYNNEI. The V end was cut by 11 bases, the J end by 6 bases, with 13 bases between. The CDR3 has 11 residues. PCR involved 60 Vbeta and 13 Jbeta primers. Measured with immunoSEQ multiplex PCR; TCRdb has only the in-frame clones, and not every one. The sample lists roughly 140,000 clones; around 80% were seen once. The sequence derives from a male donor in good health and CMV-seronegative. The sample consisted of PBMCs. V and J are TRBV2 and TRBJ1-1, with D possibly TRBD1 on 5 matching bases. The CDR3 sequence: CAGGGGAEAFF. The CDR3 nucleotides are TGTGCCGGCGGCGGGGGGGCTGAAGCTTTCTTT.